The 5 T cell receptor beta chains in this list originate from one sample, sequenced in a study of blood T cell repertoires in COVID-19. Sequenced by immunoSEQ multiplex PCR; TCRdb stores in-frame clones only, minus some. The data contain under 250,000 clones, roughly 86% of them singletons. The sequencing sample was made of peripheral blood. Every receptor here comes from a middle-aged man with acute or convalescent COVID-19.

The gene calls are TRBV6-5 and TRBJ2-7, with D tentatively TRBD2 (5 bases). Germline V CDR1 and CDR2: MNHEY, SVGAGI. The V gene lost 0 bases and the J gene lost 2 bases, with 11 bases spanning the gap. The CDR3 has 15 residues. CDR3 bases: TGTGCCAGCAGTTACTCAGCGGAGGCAACCTACGAGCAGTACTTC. Translation gives CASSYSAEATYEQYF.

The chain employs TRBV7-9 and TRBJ1-2; unclear D gene. Trimming left V 1 base short and J 6 bases short, with 9 bases between. CDR1 is SEHNR and CDR2 is FQNEAQ in the germline V gene (reference sequence). The CDR3 length is 13 residues. CDR3 sequence (DNA): TGTGCCAGCAGCTTAGATGCTCCGGATGGCTACACCTTC. Protein product: CASSLDAPDGYTF. Full variable domain (outside the CDR3, taken from reference TRBV7-9 and TRBJ1-2): DTGVSQNPRHKITKRGQNVTFRCDPISEHNRLYWYRQTLGQGPEFLTYFQNEAQLEKSRLLSDRFSAERPKGSFSTLEIQRTEQGDSAMYLCASSLDAPDGYTFGSGTRLTVV.

The gene calls are TRBV6-2 or TRBV6-3 and TRBJ1-2, with 8 nucleotides matching TRBD1. Germline V gene lookup returns CDR1 MNHEY and CDR2 SVGEGT. This CDR3 contains 15 residues. V trimming: 5 bases; J trimming: 4 bases; junction bases outside the gene matches: 9. CDR3 bases: TGTGCCAGCAGTGACCCCGGACAGGGAGGCTATGGCTACACCTTC. Its translation is CASSDPGQGGYGYTF.

The genes are TRBV2 and TRBJ2-3, with a possible D match to TRBD2 (6 bases). Germline CDR1 and CDR2: SNHLY and FYNNEI. Trimming removed 7 bases at V and 2 bases at J, with 13 bases between. The CDR3 runs to 14 residues. CDR3 nucleotide sequence: TGTGCCAGCACAGACGGGCGGGACACAGATACGCAGTATTTT. Its protein product is CASTDGRDTDTQYF.

To note about this clone: Different DNA sequences within this sample yield the same CDR3. V gene TRBV18 combines with J gene TRBJ1-3; 9 bases are a match to TRBD1. Germline CDR1 is KGHSH and CDR2 is LQKENI. J was trimmed by 1 base and V by 3 bases; bases with no gene match: 4. This CDR3 comprises 16 residues. This chain's CDR3 is CASSPLQGASGNTIYF. The CDR3 region has the DNA TGTGCCAGCTCACCGTTACAGGGGGCGTCTGGAAACACCATATATTTT.